This T cell receptor beta chain came from a study of T cells in Graves' hyperthyroidism and ophthalmopathy. Findings and limits, study-wide: Most thyroid-expanded clonotypes above 0.001 were also found in blood.

On this clonotype: The antigen is undetermined.

Using RNA transcripts as the source, TCR beta CDR3 regions were amplified. The TCR CDR3 first-round RT-PCR relied on the HTBI primer set. MiXCR was run by TCRdb on the multiplex PCR reads, yielding one entry per CDR3 protein. The repertoire holds 730,000 or so distinct CDR3 sequences, with over 15% as singletons. The CDR3 is 16 amino acids. Germline V lookup: CDR1 LNHNV, CDR2 YYDKDF (reference sequence). The ends lost 0 bases at V and 3 bases at J; junction bases unmatched: 4. The chain employs TRBV15 and TRBJ2-7; 11 bases align to TRBD2. Sample: blood. This TCR derives from a woman aged 45-65 years with Graves' hyperthyroidism that later progressed to Graves' ophthalmopathy. In DNA form, the CDR3 reads TGTGCCACCAGCAGAGACCTAGCGGGGGGATACTACGAGCAGTACTTC. Amino acids: CATSRDLAGGYYEQYF.